This T cell receptor (beta chain) is drawn from a study of long-term antiretroviral therapy in people with HIV. Points from the study as a whole: HIV repertoires showed narrower CDR3 length ranges than controls.

Run at survey level, the immunoSEQ assay was version v3.0. Measured with immunoSEQ multiplex PCR; TCRdb has only the in-frame clones, and not every one. The table includes 14,000 or so clones, 77% detected once. With respect to this clone: Its antigen is still unknown.

The length of the CDR3 is 18 residues. From germline, CDR1 is SGHTA and CDR2 FQGNSA. The V and J ends lost 2 bases and 3 bases, in that order; junction bases with no gene match: 10. Each specimen consisted of about 0.9-11 million cryopreserved PBMC prior to extraction of DNA. The V and J genes are TRBV7-2 and TRBJ1-6, with 7 bases identical to TRBD1. The clonotype originates from a man in his forties with HIV. This material consisted of unsorted PBMCs, taken 1.3 years before starting antiretroviral therapy. CDR3 in amino acids: CASSLRQGQEDYNSPLHF. DNA of the CDR3: TGTGCCAGCAGCTTAAGACAGGGCCAGGAGGACTATAATTCACCCCTCCACTTT. Together with reference TRBV7-2 and TRBJ1-6, the CDR3 gives the full variable domain: GAGVSQSPSNKVTEKGKDVELRCDPISGHTALYWYRQSLGQGLEFLIYFQGNSAPDKSGLPSDRFSAERTGGSVSTLTIQRTQQEDSAVYLCASSLRQGQEDYNSPLHFGNGTRLTVT.